This T cell receptor (beta chain) was captured in a study of T-cell reconstitution after alpha-beta-depleted transplantation in children. Study findings and constraints: At the one-year point after transplant, T-cell counts and TCRbeta diversity were found to come mostly from T cells that had been newly produced.

This clonotype was seen a few times. Antigen specificity is unknown. This CDR3 is built from 14 residues. CDR1 SGHTA and CDR2 FQGNSA come from the germline V gene. After removal of 0 bases from V and 8 bases from J, the junction contained 4 bases not matched to a gene. For TCRbeta, the library was prepared with unique molecular identifiers. Each CDR3 protein gets one entry after TCRdb re-called the PCR reads with MiXCR. The sample records approximately 50,000 distinct CDR3 sequences, about 50% being singletons. The receptor was derived from a boy younger than two with SCID, due to receive a stem cell transplant. This chain links TRBV7-2 with TRBJ2-1, with 7 bases matching TRBD1. This specimen consisted of peripheral blood, obtained before TCRalphabeta/CD19-depleted stem cell transplant. CDR3 sequence reads: CASSLARGTDEQFF. CDR3 in DNA: TGTGCCAGCAGCTTAGCCAGGGGGACGGATGAGCAGTTCTTC.